This entry lists 14 T cell receptor beta chains sequenced from one sample in a study of neurological immune-mediated disorders. TCRdb reanalysed the 5' RACE reads using MiXCR and keeps one entry per CDR3 protein. The repertoire holds tens of thousands of distinct CDR3 sequences, less than 15% seen once, with approximately 7.5% in the top ten. Sequencing was done on a sample of PBMCs. Receptors were obtained from a woman in her forties or fifties in good health.

At least ten counts were recorded for this clonotype. This sequence joins TRBV18 and TRBJ1-5; D call uncertain. The germline V and J ends were trimmed by 4 bases and 2 bases, with 9 bases remaining between them. Germline assignment: CDR1 KGHSH and CDR2 LQKENI. The CDR3 runs to 14 residues. CDR3 nucleotides: TGTGCCAGCTCACAGGGCTTGGGCAATCAGCCCCAGCATTTT. Protein sequence: CASSQGLGNQPQHF.

The J gene is TRBJ2-7, the V gene TRBV20-1; no clear D gene. Trimming pared 6 bases from V and 6 bases from J, leaving 15 bases between. The V gene's germline CDR1 is DFQATT and CDR2 SNEGSKA (reference sequence). This CDR3 has 12 amino acids. CDR3 protein: CSAPLDQTEQYF. CDR3 DNA: TGCAGTGCCCCGTTGGACCAGACCGAGCAGTACTTC.

This clonotype appeared many times. V usage is TRBV20-1 and J usage is TRBJ1-6; D is perhaps TRBD1 (5 bases). The CDR3 has 13 amino acids. CDR1 is DFQATT and CDR2 is SNEGSKA in the germline V gene (reference sequence). Trimming removed 0 bases at V and 7 bases at J, with 7 bases between. CDR3 amino acids: CSARDQGNSPLHF. CDR3 nucleotides: TGCAGTGCTAGAGATCAGGGAAATTCACCCCTCCACTTT.

To note about this clonotype: A much larger clonotype is one base distant, so this may be a read error. The V and J genes are TRBV5-1 and TRBJ1-1; no clear D. Germline V CDR1 and CDR2: SGHRS, YFSETQ. This CDR3 comprises 12 residues. V gave up 4 bases and J gave up 7 bases, with 11 bases separating them. The DNA for the CDR3 is TGCGCCAGCAGCCCACCGGAAATTGAAGCTTTCTTT. Its protein is CASSPPEIEAFF. Using reference TRBV5-1 and TRBJ1-1 for the parts outside the CDR3, the full variable domain is KAGVTQTPRYLIKTRGQQVTLSCSPISGHRSVSWYQQTPGQGLQFLFEYFSETQRNKGNFPGRFSGRQFSNSRSEMNVSTLELGDSALYLCASSPPEIEAFFGQGTRLTVV.

This clonotype showed up many times. The rearrangement links TRBV7-9 to TRBJ2-7; TRBD2 aligns across 14 bases. The CDR3 is made up of 15 amino acids. The trim removed 8 bases at V and 4 bases at J, leaving 7 bases unmatched. Looked up from germline, CDR1 is SEHNR and CDR2 is FQNEAQ (reference sequence). The CDR3 loop is CASGTSGSQRYEQYF. As DNA, the CDR3 is TGTGCCAGCGGGACTAGCGGGAGCCAAAGGTACGAGCAGTACTTC. The whole variable domain, filled in from reference TRBV7-9 and TRBJ2-7, reads DTGVSQNPRHKITKRGQNVTFRCDPISEHNRLYWYRQTLGQGPEFLTYFQNEAQLEKSRLLSDRFSAERPKGSFSTLEIQRTEQGDSAMYLCASGTSGSQRYEQYFGPGTRLTVT.

This clonotype was seen at least ten times. This rearrangement joins TRBV5-1 to TRBJ2-5, with D possibly being TRBD1 (6 bases). This CDR3 has 14 amino acids. Trimming took 2 bases from V and 3 from J, leaving 11 bases between them. Germline V gene lookup returns CDR1 SGHRS and CDR2 YFSETQ. The CDR3 nucleotides are TGCGCCAGCAGCTTAGAAGGGACAAAAGAGACCCAGTACTTC. Translating gives CASSLEGTKETQYF.

This clonotype appeared a few times. This rearrangement joins TRBV15 to TRBJ1-5, with D unresolved. Germline V gene data show CDR1 as LNHNV and CDR2 as YYDKDF (reference sequence). CDR3 length: 8 residues. This CDR3 reads CSNQPQHF. In DNA, the CDR3 is TGTAGCAATCAGCCCCAGCATTTT.

This clonotype was seen repeatedly, ten times or more. The CDR3 nucleotides are TGTGCCAGCAGCTTACGAAGGGAAGCCTACGAGCAGTACTTC. Its protein product is CASSLRREAYEQYF. This rearrangement joins TRBV11-1 to TRBJ2-7, with no clear D. The CDR3 runs to 14 residues. Trimming left V 2 bases short and J 2 bases short, with 10 bases between. CDR1 and CDR2 (germline): SGHAT, FQDESV (reference sequence).

This clonotype was recorded at least ten times. The chain joins TRBV5-5 to TRBJ1-1; perhaps TRBD1 as D (6 bases). The CDR3 sequence is 14 residues long. CDR1 and CDR2 from the germline V gene are SGHKS and YYEKEE (reference sequence). The V end was cut by 4 bases, the J end by 0 bases, with 10 bases between. CDR3 nucleotides: TGTGCCAGCAGCCTGGACAGCATGAACACTGAAGCTTTCTTT. This encodes CASSLDSMNTEAFF.

This clonotype was found many times. V usage is TRBV9 and J usage is TRBJ1-5; D ambiguous. The CDR3 totals 15 residues. V dropped 5 bases and J dropped 0 bases, with 12 bases sitting between them. CDR1 is SGDLS and CDR2 is YYNGEE in the germline V gene. For the CDR3, the DNA is TGTGCCAGCAGTCGGGCACCGAATAGCAATCAGCCCCAGCATTTT. Its translation: CASSRAPNSNQPQHF. Combining the CDR3 with reference TRBV9 and TRBJ1-5 gives the whole variable domain DSGVTQTPKHLITATGQRVTLRCSPRSGDLSVYWYQQSLDQGLQFLIQYYNGEERAKGNILERFSAQQFPDLHSELNLSSLELGDSALYFCASSRAPNSNQPQHFGDGTRLSIL.

This clonotype was counted only a few times. The rearrangement uses TRBV14 and TRBJ2-1; 10 positions agree with TRBD2. V shed 1 base and J 4 bases; nucleotides not matched to a gene: 10. CDR3 length equals 18 residues. From germline, CDR1 is SGHDN and CDR2 FVKESK. CDR3: CASSQGHRGTSAYNEQFF. The CDR3 coding sequence is TGTGCCAGCAGCCAAGGCCACCGGGGGACTAGCGCGTACAATGAGCAGTTCTTC.

This clonotype came up many times. The gene calls are TRBV7-2 and TRBJ2-3; D may be TRBD1 (5 bases). Trimming took off 5 bases at V and 6 bases at J, with 15 bases between the two ends. Germline CDR1 SGHTA, CDR2 FQGNSA. This CDR3 region has 14 residues. The DNA for the CDR3 is TGTGCCAGCAGCCGCGACAGTGGGGCGGATACGCAGTATTTT. Its protein product is CASSRDSGADTQYF. Supplemented by reference TRBV7-2 and TRBJ2-3, the full variable domain reads GAGVSQSPSNKVTEKGKDVELRCDPISGHTALYWYRQSLGQGLEFLIYFQGNSAPDKSGLPSDRFSAERTGGSVSTLTIQRTQQEDSAVYLCASSRDSGADTQYFGPGTRLTVL.

This clonotype was detected many times. V is TRBV20-1 and J is TRBJ2-5; 7 nucleotides agree with TRBD2. Germline loops: CDR1 DFQATT, CDR2 SNEGSKA (reference sequence). CDR3 length equals 14 residues. J gave up 3 bases and V 5 bases, and 9 bases lay outside the gene matches. CDR3: CSADRDTSEETQYF. The CDR3 DNA follows: TGCAGTGCTGACCGAGATACTAGCGAAGAGACCCAGTACTTC.

This clonotype was picked up many times. The V and J genes are TRBV28 and TRBJ2-3, with TRBD2 matching over 11 bases. V lost 5 bases, J lost 3 bases, and 4 bases stayed unmatched. In germline, CDR1 is MDHEN, CDR2 SYDVKM. The CDR3 sequence is 15 residues long. CDR3 DNA: TGTGCCAGCAGTCCGGTAGCGGGGGGGACAGATACGCAGTATTTT. Protein product: CASSPVAGGTDTQYF.